This T cell receptor (beta chain) emerged from a study of blood T cell repertoires in COVID-19. For the study at large: The United States, Italy and Spain provided the acute and convalescent COVID-19 samples.

Per the study methods: Reference gene primer amplification yielded estimated nucleated cell counts. TCRdb's table, derived via immunoSEQ multiplex PCR, lists solely in-frame clones and lacks some. V and J calls and clone size are copied from that table; D and trimming were computed from the DNA. The table includes almost 55,000 clones, around 80% detected once. V lost 0 bases, J lost 7 bases, and 10 bases lay in between. Germline CDR1 reads SGHDN; CDR2 reads FVKESK. The length of the CDR3 is 13 residues. The chain uses TRBV14 and TRBJ2-7; no definite D call. Sequencing was done on a sample of peripheral blood. This receptor was taken from a man aged 45-60 years with acute or convalescent COVID-19. The CDR3 DNA follows: TGTGCCAGCAGCCAAGATCAATGGCGGGAGCAGTACTTC. Its translation: CASSQDQWREQYF.